This T cell receptor (beta chain) is from a study of spatial heterogeneity in lung cancer. Germline CDR1 and CDR2: GTSNPN and SVGIG (reference sequence). The CDR3 contains 13 residues. V gave up 8 bases and J gave up 1 base, with 15 bases separating them. Noted time point: sample taken at primary tumor resection. TCRdb ran MiXCR on the 5' RACE reads and lists one entry per CDR3 protein. The table has approximately 21,000 distinct CDR3 sequences, 3.3% seen once. The specimen was PBMCs, collected at surgery. This TCR was recovered from a female donor with early-stage non-small cell lung cancer. The chain has TRBV30 and TRBJ2-7, with D tentatively TRBD1 (6 bases). CDR3 protein: CAPRHRESYEQYF. The CDR3 DNA is TGTGCCCCACGCCACAGGGAATCCTACGAGCAGTACTTC. Supplemented by reference TRBV30 and TRBJ2-7, the full variable domain reads SQTIHQWPATLVQPVGSPLSLECTVEGTSNPNLYWYRQAAGRGLQLLFYSVGIGQISSEVPQNLSASRPQDRQFILSSKKLLLSDSGFYLCAPRHRESYEQYFGPGTRLTVT.